This TCR beta chain comes out of a study of T cell responses to AZD1222 COVID-19 vaccine. Study-wide results and limits: Dominant at 160-218 and 743-854, vaccine-associated CD4 TCRs also spanned spike.

Germline V gene sequence: CDR1 MNHNY, CDR2 SVGAGI (reference sequence). The CDR3 has 14 amino acids. Trimming took off 7 bases at V and 11 bases at J, with 21 bases between the two ends. Comments on this clone: Its specificity is unknown.

Libraries were prepared by immunoSEQ multiplex PCR; TCRdb keeps only in-frame clonotypes and omits some of them. The data show around 96,000 clones, about 89% seen once. The receptor's source is an adult who received the AZD1222 COVID-19 vaccine. The chain uses TRBV6-6 and TRBJ1-5; perhaps TRBD1 as D (6 bases). Material: peripheral blood, obtained 28 days after the second AZD1222 dose. CDR3 sequence reads: CASTPDSLMRAQHF. DNA for the CDR3: TGTGCCAGCACCCCGGACAGTCTAATGAGGGCCCAGCATTTT.